This TCR beta chain was captured in a study of cytomegalovirus exposure and HLA in healthy donors. Points from the study as a whole: Some V segments, including TRBV6-2 and TRBV6-3, were excluded as indistinguishable. A later analysis linked a missense DCLRE1C variant to TCR beta V- and J-gene trimming.

In the PCR, 60 Vbeta and 13 Jbeta primers were used. Data came from immunoSEQ multiplex PCR; TCRdb stores just in-frame clones and leaves some out. Recorded for this sample: 21,000 or so clones. With 4 bases clipped from V and 7 bases from J, the junction kept 8 bases outside the gene matches. This CDR3 is 13 amino acids long. Per the germline V gene, CDR1 is SGHNT and CDR2 is YYREEE (reference sequence). Note on this clone: Its antigen is not identified.

Every donor was a healthy person donating bone marrow. These donors counted as nominally healthy when sampled, but unrecorded immune exposures were likely. The specimen sequenced was PBMCs. The chain carries TRBV5-4 and TRBJ2-7; the match to TRBD1 covers 7 bases. The sequence came from a man aged 55 to 70 in good health and CMV-seropositive. The DNA for the CDR3 is TGTGCCAGCAGCCAAGCGACAGGGCAAGAGCAGTACTTC. Its translation: CASSQATGQEQYF.